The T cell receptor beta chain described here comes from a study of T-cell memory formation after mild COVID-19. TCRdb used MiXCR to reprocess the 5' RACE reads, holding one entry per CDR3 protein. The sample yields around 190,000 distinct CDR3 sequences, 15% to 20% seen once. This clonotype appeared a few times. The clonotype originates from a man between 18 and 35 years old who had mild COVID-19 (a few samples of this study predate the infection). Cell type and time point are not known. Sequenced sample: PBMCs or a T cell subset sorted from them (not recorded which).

Here the CDR3 reads CASSQDGFQETQYF. The CDR3 region has the DNA TGCGCCAGCAGCCAAGATGGGTTCCAAGAGACCCAGTACTTC. The chain employs TRBV4-3 and TRBJ2-5, with unresolved D. Germline V lookup: CDR1 LGHNA, CDR2 YSLEER. There are 14 residues in the CDR3. Trimming removed 0 bases from V and 1 base from J, with 6 bases in between.